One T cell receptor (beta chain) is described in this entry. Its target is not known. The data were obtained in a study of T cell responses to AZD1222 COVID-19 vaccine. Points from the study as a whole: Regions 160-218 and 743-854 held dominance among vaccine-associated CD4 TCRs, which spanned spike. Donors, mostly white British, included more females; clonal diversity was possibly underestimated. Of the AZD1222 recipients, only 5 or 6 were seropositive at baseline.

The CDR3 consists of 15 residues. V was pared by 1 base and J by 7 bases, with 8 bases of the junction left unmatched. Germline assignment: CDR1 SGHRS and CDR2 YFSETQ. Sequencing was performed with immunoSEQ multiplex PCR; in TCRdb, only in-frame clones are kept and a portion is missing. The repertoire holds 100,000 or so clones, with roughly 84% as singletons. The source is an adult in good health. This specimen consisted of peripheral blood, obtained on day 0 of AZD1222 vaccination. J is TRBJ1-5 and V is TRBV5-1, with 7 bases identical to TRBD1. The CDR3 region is CASSLTGASGQPQHF. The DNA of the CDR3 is TGCGCCAGCAGCTTGACAGGGGCATCGGGACAGCCCCAGCATTTT.